The rows below give T cell receptor beta chains drawn from one sample of a study of blood T cells in healthy people across ages. One entry per CDR3 protein, called by TCRdb with MiXCR from the 5' RACE reads. The sample has 1.2 million to 1.5 million distinct CDR3 sequences; 42% are singletons. Input material: blood. The receptor source for this set is a woman between 18 and 30 years old in good health. The CDR3 runs from the conserved cysteine through the conserved F or W. Fields, in order: D gene, J gene, clone size, V gene, CDR3 protein. D genes are given only for firm matches. The listing skips clone size in some rows; elsewhere it reads once, few, many or a size class.

>TRBD1|TRBJ2-1|NA|TRBV4-1
CASSHPRDRDVYNEQFF
>TRBD2|TRBJ2-7|NA|TRBV20-1
CSAGTSGLSYEQYF
>NA|TRBJ2-2|NA|TRBV12-3/TRBV12-4
CASSFSGGNTGELFF
>TRBD2|NA|NA|TRBV5-1
CASTPRAGGINEQYF
>NA|TRBJ1-2|few|TRBV25-1
CASSDNLPQRYTF
>NA|TRBJ1-5|once|TRBV20-1
CSASTQGRGNQPQHF
>TRBD2|TRBJ2-3|few|TRBV15
CATSRVSGAGTDTQYF
>TRBD1|TRBJ2-2|NA|TRBV20-1
CSVAGQGVAGELFF
>NA|TRBJ2-7|NA|TRBV12-3/TRBV12-4
CASSSLGQGYEQYF
>TRBD1|TRBJ2-5|few|TRBV3-1
CASSLGQKAQETQYF
>TRBD2|NA|NA|TRBV20-1
CSARAKTGTTKVEQYF
>NA|TRBJ2-7|NA|TRBV6-2/TRBV6-3
CASSHPQVRSSDEQYF
>TRBD1|TRBJ1-2|NA|TRBV18
CASSLTRDRALGYGYTF
>TRBD1|TRBJ2-3|NA|TRBV6-1
CASSDRDRGTDTQYF
>TRBD1|TRBJ2-1|NA|TRBV29-1
CSVDPGQGYNEQFF
>TRBD1|TRBJ2-6|NA|TRBV6-1
CASTTLSGTGHLGANVLTF
>NA|TRBJ1-5|NA|TRBV6-1
CASSEPPVQGASNQPQHF
>TRBD1|TRBJ1-2|NA|TRBV10-3
CAIIRDRGRSDGYTF
>NA|NA|few|TRBV6-6
CASSYSRVSGDEQYF
>NA|TRBJ2-7|NA|TRBV5-1
CASSLPGSPEQYF
>TRBD2|TRBJ2-3|NA|TRBV27
CASSSRLAYTDTQYF
>TRBD1|TRBJ2-7|few|TRBV6-7
CASSCRDRSYEQYF
>NA|TRBJ1-2|NA|TRBV9
CASSVDFYGYTF
>TRBD1|TRBJ1-4|NA|TRBV5-1
CASSRGPTNEKLFF
>NA|TRBJ1-5|NA|TRBV20-1
CSAFLGGGTGSNQPQHF
>TRBD2|TRBJ2-1|NA|TRBV5-1
CASSLDVAGGYNEQFF
>NA|TRBJ2-1|NA|TRBV10-3
CAIGAASSYNGQFF
>TRBD1|TRBJ1-1|NA|TRBV25-1
CASSGVGTGRVRGEAFF
>TRBD2|TRBJ2-5|NA|TRBV5-1
CASSQNAAGGQETQYF
>NA|TRBJ2-1|NA|TRBV20-1
CSAIRTGWGNEQFF
>TRBD2|TRBJ2-5|NA|TRBV6-6
CASSYISGSKYNEQYF